This TCR beta chain was recovered during a study of blood T cell repertoires in COVID-19. Study in general: The United States, Italy and Spain supplied acute and convalescent COVID-19 samples. Nucleic acid was either cDNA or gDNA, and it came from T cells, B-cell-depleted T cells, or PBMCs.

This table comes from immunoSEQ multiplex PCR, and its TCRdb copy is limited to in-frame clones, with some not included. Of about 220,000 clones listed, around 81% are singletons. J was trimmed by 0 bases and V by 3 bases; bases with no gene match: 5. This CDR3 is built from 17 residues. Germline V gives CDR1 MNHNS, CDR2 SASEGT. This clonotype was sampled from a woman aged 55-75 years with acute or convalescent COVID-19. The J gene is TRBJ2-1, the V gene TRBV6-1; 10 nucleotides align to TRBD2. Input material: peripheral blood. Here the CDR3 reads CASSEQPSGGSYNEQFF. The CDR3, as DNA: TGTGCCAGCAGTGAGCAGCCTAGCGGGGGCTCCTACAATGAGCAGTTCTTC.